Following are 32 T cell receptor beta chains from one sample sequenced in a study of blood T cell repertoires in COVID-19. Generated by immunoSEQ multiplex PCR, the TCRdb table keeps only in-frame clones and is missing some. The table lists tens of thousands of clones, 70% to 90% of them singletons. Specimen: peripheral blood. The receptors come from a human donor with active COVID-19. The donor label of this sample is uncertain.

The genes are TRBV29-1 and TRBJ2-5; TRBD1 agrees at 10 bases. This CDR3 comprises 13 residues. Trimming removed 7 bases from V and 4 bases from J; junction bases left unmatched: 6. CDR1 is SQVTM, CDR2 ANQGSEA, per germline. The DNA for the CDR3 is TGCAGCGGTGGGACAGGGGAGGGAGAGACCCAGTACTTC. It translates to CSGGTGEGETQYF.

The sample holds a few counts of this clone. This sequence joins TRBV19 and TRBJ1-5; TRBD1 might be the D (6 bases). Trimming stripped 5 bases from V and 1 base from J, with 12 bases between. The CDR3 totals 15 residues. Germline CDR1 is LNHDA and CDR2 is SQIVND (reference sequence). The CDR3 DNA reads TGTGCCAGTAGTGCAGGGGTAAGGAGCAATCAGCCCCAGCATTTT. Translation gives CASSAGVRSNQPQHF. Together with reference TRBV19 and TRBJ1-5, the CDR3 gives the full variable domain: DGGITQSPKYLFRKEGQNVTLSCEQNLNHDAMYWYRQDPGQGLRLIYYSQIVNDFQKGDIAEGYSVSREKKESFPLTVTSAQKNPTAFYLCASSAGVRSNQPQHFGDGTRLSIL.

CDR3 protein: CASSSDRGEQYF. CDR3 coding DNA: TGTGCCAGCAGTTCGGACAGGGGCGAGCAGTACTTC. The chain links TRBV25-1 to TRBJ2-7, with TRBD1 matching over 9 bases. V was pared by 5 bases and J by 6 bases, with 2 bases of the junction left unmatched. The CDR3 runs to 12 residues. Germline V CDR1 and CDR2: MGHDK, SYGVNS.

The chain links TRBV11-2 to TRBJ2-1; 11 nucleotides align to TRBD2. CDR1 and CDR2 (germline): SGHAT, FQNNGV. The CDR3 sequence is 15 residues long. V trimming: 5 bases; J trimming: 2 bases; junction bases outside the gene matches: 2. Here the CDR3 reads CASSGLAGTYNEQFF. Written as DNA, the CDR3 is TGTGCCAGCAGCGGACTAGCGGGTACCTACAATGAGCAGTTCTTC.

The chain joins TRBV3-1 (or the pseudogene TRBV3-2) to TRBJ2-4; no clear D. Trimming pared 7 bases from V and 0 bases from J, leaving 16 bases between. CDR1 and CDR2 (germline): LGHDT, YNNKEL (reference sequence). The CDR3 extends over 16 amino acids. The CDR3 here is CASNIRHPLAKNIQYF. CDR3 nucleotides: TGTGCCAGCAACATTCGACACCCTCTAGCCAAAAACATTCAGTACTTC.

The sample holds one count of this clone. This chain joins TRBV3-1 (or the pseudogene TRBV3-2) and TRBJ1-3; the D gene is possibly TRBD1 (5 bases). This CDR3 is built from 14 residues. Germline lookup yields CDR1 LGHDT and CDR2 YNNKEL (reference sequence). Trimming removed 4 bases from V and 0 bases from J, with 7 bases in between. CDR3 region: CASSRQSSGNTIYF. CDR3 DNA: TGTGCCAGCAGCCGACAGAGCTCTGGAAACACCATATATTTT.

In this sample, this clone turned up once. The J gene is TRBJ2-4, the V gene TRBV6-5; 9 bases agree with TRBD2. This CDR3 has 16 residues. CDR1 is MNHEY, CDR2 SVGAGI, per germline. After removal of 2 bases from V and 1 base from J, the junction contained 3 bases not matched to a gene. CDR3 loop: CASSYISGGAKNIQYF. Here the CDR3 DNA reads TGTGCCAGCAGTTACATCAGCGGGGGGGCCAAAAACATTCAGTACTTC.

The CDR3 sequence is CASSPQGQDTQYF. The DNA for the CDR3 is TGTGCCAGCTCACCGCAAGGACAGGATACGCAGTATTTT. The chain employs TRBV18 and TRBJ2-3, with D perhaps TRBD1 (6 bases). CDR3 length equals 13 residues. The germline V and J ends were trimmed by 3 bases and 6 bases, with 10 bases remaining between them. CDR1 is KGHSH, CDR2 LQKENI, per germline.

The chain carries TRBV15 and TRBJ1-1; D not resolved. Trimming took 5 bases from V and 3 from J, leaving 10 bases between them. CDR1 and CDR2 from the germline V gene are LNHNV and YYDKDF (reference sequence). The CDR3 loop spans 13 amino acids. The CDR3 DNA follows: TGTGCCACCAGCCCTATTCGGGACACTGAAGCTTTCTTT. Its protein is CATSPIRDTEAFF.

The chain couples TRBV7-2 to TRBJ2-4; 8 nucleotides align to TRBD1. The CDR3 has 15 residues. V dropped 0 bases and J dropped 7; count of bases not matched to a gene: 5. Germline CDR1 SGHTA, CDR2 FQGNSA. CDR3 sequence: CASSLAEGQGNIQYF. For the CDR3, the DNA is TGTGCCAGCAGCTTAGCGGAAGGACAGGGCAACATTCAGTACTTC.

The chain recombines TRBV7-3 with TRBJ2-5, with 7 bases aligning to TRBD1. Germline CDR1 reads SGHTA; CDR2 reads FQGTGA. There are 13 residues in the CDR3. Trimming cost V 6 bases and J 5 bases; bases outside gene matches: 6. The CDR3 loop reads CASRRMTGETQYF. In DNA, the CDR3 is TGTGCCAGCAGACGTATGACAGGGGAGACCCAGTACTTC.

The count of this clone is one. V gene TRBV19 combines with J gene TRBJ2-2; D unclear. The length of the CDR3 is 14 residues. V dropped 7 bases and J dropped 2 bases, with 11 bases sitting between them. Looked up from germline, CDR1 is LNHDA and CDR2 is SQIVND (reference sequence). The CDR3 spells CASKESRNTGELFF. The CDR3 coding sequence is TGTGCCAGTAAGGAGTCCCGAAACACCGGGGAGCTGTTTTTT.

The rearrangement links TRBV24-1 to TRBJ2-1; 9 bases are shared with TRBD1. With 3 bases clipped from V and 15 bases from J, the junction kept 5 bases outside the gene matches. CDR3 size: 12 residues. CDR1 is KGHDR and CDR2 is SFDVKD in the germline V gene. The CDR3: CATSDDRGEVFF. The CDR3 bases are TGTGCCACCAGTGATGACAGGGGGGAGGTGTTCTTC.

The rearrangement links TRBV11-2 to TRBJ2-2, with a possible D match to TRBD1 (5 bases). The CDR3 runs to 15 residues. CDR1 is SGHAT, CDR2 FQNNGV, per germline. The V gene lost 7 bases and the J gene lost 2 bases, with 14 bases spanning the gap. The CDR3 reads CASTDRGANTGELFF. The CDR3 DNA reads as TGTGCCAGCACCGACCGTGGGGCCAACACCGGGGAGCTGTTTTTT.

The chain recombines TRBV5-8 with TRBJ1-2, with D perhaps matching TRBD1 (5 bases). This CDR3 region has 15 residues. The germline V and J ends were trimmed by 2 bases and 0 bases, with 11 bases remaining between them. CDR1 is SGHTS, CDR2 YDEGEE, per germline. The CDR3 loop is CASSFEKGTNYGYTF. CDR3 in DNA: TGTGCCAGCAGCTTCGAAAAGGGGACTAACTATGGCTACACCTTC.

Only one count was recorded for this clone. This chain connects TRBV5-4 to TRBJ2-2; TRBD2 matches 9 bases. V trimming: 0 bases; J trimming: 0 bases; junction bases outside the gene matches: 3. CDR3 length: 17 residues. CDR1 and CDR2 from the germline V gene are SGHNT and YYREEE (reference sequence). The CDR3 DNA is TGTGCCAGCAGCTTGGGTTTAGCGGGGGCGAACACCGGGGAGCTGTTTTTT. Protein product: CASSLGLAGANTGELFF.

In this sample, this clone turned up once. Distinct nucleotide sequences in the sample also encode this CDR3. V usage is TRBV5-1 and J usage is TRBJ2-7; 13 nucleotides line up with TRBD2. The CDR3 contains 15 residues. The germline V gene has CDR1 SGHRS and CDR2 YFSETQ. With V trimmed by 5 bases and J by 2 bases, 4 bases remained unmatched. The CDR3 DNA sequence: TGCGCCAGCAGTACGGGACTAGCGGGAACCTACGAGCAGTACTTC. This sequence encodes CASSTGLAGTYEQYF.

The chain has TRBV6-1 and TRBJ1-2, with D possibly matching TRBD1 (6 bases). Germline V CDR1 and CDR2: MNHNS, SASEGT. V lost 3 bases and J lost 5, with 16 bases in between. The CDR3 sequence is 15 residues long. Written as DNA, the CDR3 is TGTGCCAGCAGTGATGCCGGGACACCTAGTTATGGCTACACCTTC. Translating gives CASSDAGTPSYGYTF.

V gene TRBV28 combines with J gene TRBJ2-1; D is perhaps TRBD2 (5 bases). Trimming pared 3 bases from V and 12 bases from J, leaving 12 bases between. CDR3 length: 12 amino acids. Germline assignment: CDR1 MDHEN and CDR2 SYDVKM. The CDR3 DNA is TGTGCCAGCAGTTTTGCTCTAGCCCTGCAGTTCTTC. Encoded protein: CASSFALALQFF. The full variable domain, with the rest looked up from reference TRBV28 and TRBJ2-1, is DVKVTQSSRYLVKRTGEKVFLECVQDMDHENMFWYRQDPGLGLRLIYFSYDVKMKEKGDIPEGYSVSREKKERFSLILESASTNQTSMYLCASSFALALQFFGPGTRLTVL.

The chain links TRBV7-3 to TRBJ2-2; D is possibly TRBD1 (6 bases). Germline V lookup: CDR1 SGHTA, CDR2 FQGTGA. The CDR3 is 16 residues long. Trimming removed 5 bases at V and 2 bases at J, with 15 bases between. The CDR3, as DNA: TGTGCCAGCAGCCCCTGGACAGCCCTAAACACCGGGGAGCTGTTTTTT. This gives the protein CASSPWTALNTGELFF.

A single count supports this clone. The V call is TRBV6-4, the J call TRBJ1-2; possible D gene TRBD1, 6 bases. Trimming removed 6 bases from V and 8 bases from J, with 13 bases in between. Germline lookup yields CDR1 MRHNA and CDR2 SNTAGT. This CDR3 is 12 amino acids long. The chain's CDR3 is CASSGGLGGYTF. The CDR3 region has the DNA TGTGCCAGCAGCGGGGGGCTCGGGGGCTACACCTTC.

CDR3 protein: CASGFRGNAEAFF. CDR3 coding DNA: TGTGCTAGTGGTTTTAGGGGAAACGCTGAAGCTTTCTTT. This chain connects TRBV12-5 to TRBJ1-1; a weak D match, TRBD1 (5 bases). Per the germline V gene, CDR1 is LGHNT and CDR2 is FRNRAP. V shed 3 bases and J shed 6 bases, with 11 bases lying between them. The CDR3 covers 13 residues.

The rearrangement uses TRBV2 and TRBJ2-2; TRBD1 agrees at 9 bases. The trim removed 9 bases at V and 0 bases at J, leaving 2 bases unmatched. Germline V gives CDR1 SNHLY, CDR2 FYNNEI. This CDR3 has 14 residues. The CDR3 loop reads CARRQGANTGELFF. CDR3 in DNA: TGTGCCAGGCGACAGGGGGCGAACACCGGGGAGCTGTTTTTT. The entire variable domain, with the rest obtained from reference TRBV2 and TRBJ2-2, is as follows: EPEVTQTPSHQVTQMGQEVILRCVPISNHLYFYWYRQILGQKVEFLVSFYNNEISEKSEIFDDQFSVERPDGSNFTLKIRSTKLEDSAMYFCARRQGANTGELFFGEGSRLTVL.

The chain carries TRBV18 and TRBJ1-1; D is uncertain. The CDR3 length is 13 residues. CDR1 is KGHSH, CDR2 LQKENI, per germline. V lost 6 bases to trimming and J lost 4 bases, with 12 bases between them. The CDR3 spells CASSSAEGTEAFF. CDR3 DNA: TGTGCCAGCTCCTCCGCTGAGGGCACTGAAGCTTTCTTT.

The count of this clone is one. CDR3 protein: CASSLSGDYGYTF. The CDR3 DNA sequence: TGCGCCAGCAGCTTGTCGGGGGACTATGGCTACACCTTC. This chain connects TRBV5-1 to TRBJ1-2; a weak D match, TRBD1 (5 bases). The CDR3 spans 13 residues. The V and J ends lost 1 base and 3 bases respectively, with 7 bases between them. Germline lookup yields CDR1 SGHRS and CDR2 YFSETQ.

The rearrangement uses TRBV6-6 and TRBJ2-1; tentative D call: TRBD2 (5 bases). The CDR3 extends over 14 amino acids. Trimming took off 4 bases at V and 3 bases at J, with 10 bases between the two ends. Germline V gene sequence: CDR1 MNHNY, CDR2 SVGAGI (reference sequence). CDR3 amino acids: CASSSPGSYNEQFF. The CDR3 DNA reads as TGTGCCAGCAGTTCCCCTGGGAGCTACAATGAGCAGTTCTTC.

The chain is built from TRBV5-1 and TRBJ2-1; D is unresolved. The V end lost 1 base, the J end lost 7 bases, and 12 bases lay between the germline ends. From germline, CDR1 is SGHRS and CDR2 YFSETQ. The CDR3 extends over 14 amino acids. The CDR3 loop is CASSLNSYLNEQFF. CDR3 sequence (DNA): TGCGCCAGCAGCTTGAACAGCTATTTAAATGAGCAGTTCTTC.

This clone came up once. The chain uses TRBV2 and TRBJ2-5; 7 nucleotides line up with TRBD2. With V trimmed by 6 bases and J by 2 bases, 6 bases remained unmatched. The V gene's germline CDR1 is SNHLY and CDR2 FYNNEI. The CDR3 extends over 14 amino acids. CDR3 DNA: TGTGCCAGCAGACCCGCTAGCGGACAAGAGACCCAGTACTTC. Amino acid sequence: CASRPASGQETQYF.

DNA for the CDR3: TGCAGCGTTGATGGCCTGAACCGGGGAGGGGCCTACAATGAGCAGTTCTTC. Encoded protein: CSVDGLNRGGAYNEQFF. The J gene is TRBJ2-1, the V gene TRBV29-1; 7 bases align to TRBD2. The germline CDR1 and CDR2 sequences are SQVTM and ANQGSEA. Trimming cost V 3 bases and J 2 bases; bases outside gene matches: 13. The CDR3 totals 17 residues.

The chain carries TRBV4-1 and TRBJ1-3; D might be TRBD1 (5 bases). The germline V gene has CDR1 MGHRA and CDR2 YSYEKL. V was clipped by 0 bases and J by 3 bases, with 18 bases between them. The CDR3 has 18 residues. CDR3 coding DNA: TGCGCCAGCAGCCAAGATCTAGGGGCGCGTACTGGTGGAAACACCATATATTTT. It translates to CASSQDLGARTGGNTIYF.

V is TRBV14 and J is TRBJ2-3; D is possibly TRBD1 (6 bases). The CDR3 covers 15 residues. Per the germline V gene, CDR1 is SGHDN and CDR2 is FVKESK. V lost 6 bases and J lost 0, with 13 bases in between. This CDR3 reads CASSLGGTSTDTQYF. The CDR3 region has the DNA TGTGCCAGCAGTCTAGGGGGAACTAGCACAGATACGCAGTATTTT.

The chain uses TRBV27 and TRBJ1-1; TRBD1 agrees at 9 bases. Germline lookup yields CDR1 MNHEY and CDR2 SMNVEV (reference sequence). V lost 5 bases, J lost 1 base, and 2 bases stayed unmatched. CDR3 length: 14 residues. CDR3 in amino acids: CASSRDRENTEAFF. CDR3 in DNA: TGTGCCAGCAGTAGGGACAGGGAGAACACTGAAGCTTTCTTT.